This T cell receptor (beta chain) emerged from a study of neoadjuvant anti-PD-1 for oral cavity cancer. Indicated time point: after neoadjuvant nivolumab, at surgical resection. PBMC libraries mostly used about 450 ng of input genomic DNA, with six replicates per sample. Measured with immunoSEQ multiplex PCR; TCRdb has only the in-frame clones, and not every one. The sample yields just over 9,000 clones, 60% to 65% seen once. The CDR3 contains 15 residues. Germline-derived CDR1 and CDR2 are LNHNV and YYDKDF (reference sequence). V dropped 9 bases and J dropped 4 bases, with 20 bases sitting between them.

The input for sequencing was PBMCs, taken after nivolumab (anti-PD-1) treatment. The TCR comes from a person aged 35 to 85 with oral cavity squamous cell carcinoma. This chain uses TRBV15 with TRBJ2-3; D perhaps matches TRBD2 (7 bases). This chain's CDR3 is CATASTSEGADTQYF. Here the CDR3 DNA reads TGTGCCACAGCATCCACTAGCGAGGGGGCAGATACGCAGTATTTT.